The clone carrying this TCR beta chain has a handful of counts. Antigen specificity is unknown. The CDR3 sequence is 11 residues long. Germline loops: CDR1 DFQATT, CDR2 SNEGSKA (reference sequence). V dropped 4 bases and J dropped 4 bases, with 5 bases sitting between them. With a J-beta primer mix and a sample-barcoded 5' primer, a second PCR ran roughly 7 to 11 cycles. TCRdb itself ran the 5' RACE reads through MiXCR, one entry per CDR3 protein. Of about 800,000 distinct CDR3 sequences listed, more than 45% are singletons. The entry originates in a study of blood T cells in healthy people across ages. Study-level findings and limits: Donors of long life had a larger count of naive CD4+ cells and greater diversity than aged donors. In the absence of known donor CMV status, changes in expanded clonotypes were possibly confounded. A roughly linear age-dependent decrease characterized TCR beta diversity per million T cells.

Input material: blood. This sequence joins TRBV20-1 and TRBJ2-1, with no clear D. The clonotype originates from a man younger than 45 in good health. The CDR3: CSAKGYNEQFF. CDR3 coding DNA: TGCAGTGCTAAAGGATACAATGAGCAGTTCTTC.